This is a list of T cell receptor beta chains from one sample in a study of breast tumors, draining lymph nodes, adjacent tissues. Each CDR3 protein gets one entry after TCRdb re-called the multiplex PCR reads with MiXCR. The sample includes 20,000 or so distinct CDR3 sequences, approximately 41% seen only once; the top ten take about 20%. Sequencing was performed on breast tumor tissue. These receptor sequences come from a female donor with breast cancer. Some clones in this sample may be carry-over from other donors' samples. Each CDR3 is given with its conserved first and last residue. D genes are given only for firm matches. The listing skips clone size in some rows; elsewhere it reads once, few, many or a size class.

v_call: TRBV6-5
clone_size: many
d_call: -
j_call: TRBJ2-7
cdr3_nt: TGTGCCAGCAGTCCGCAATACGGTTCCTACGAGCAGTACTTC
cdr3_aa: CASSPQYGSYEQYF

v_call: TRBV9
clone_size: once
d_call: -
j_call: TRBJ2-3
cdr3_nt: TGTGCCAGCAGCGTAGGGATCCCAGATACGCAGTATTTT
cdr3_aa: CASSVGIPDTQYF

v_call: TRBV5-1
clone_size: many
d_call: -
j_call: TRBJ2-5
cdr3_nt: TGCGCCAGCAGCTTCTGGGGCCAAGAGACCCAGTACTTC
cdr3_aa: CASSFWGQETQYF

v_call: TRBV20-1
clone_size: medium-sized
d_call: TRBD2
j_call: TRBJ2-7
cdr3_nt: TGCAGTGCTAATGGACTAGCGGGAGACACGGAAGAGCAGTACTTC
cdr3_aa: CSANGLAGDTEEQYF

v_call: TRBV6-1
clone_size: many
d_call: TRBD1
j_call: TRBJ2-2
cdr3_nt: TGTGCCAGCAGTGGGGCCCGACCGGGACAGGCCGAACACTACACCGGGGAGCTGTTTTTT
cdr3_aa: CASSGARPGQAEHYTGELFF

v_call: TRBV2
clone_size: many
d_call: -
j_call: TRBJ1-5
cdr3_nt: TGTGCCAGCAGTGAAGAGTTCGGGCAGGGTGGTAATCAGCCCCAGCATTTT
cdr3_aa: CASSEEFGQGGNQPQHF

v_call: TRBV5-1
clone_size: -
d_call: TRBD1
j_call: TRBJ1-5
cdr3_nt: TGCGCCAGCAGCGCCGGGACAGGGAGCGATCAGCCCCAGCATTTT
cdr3_aa: CASSAGTGSDQPQHF

v_call: TRBV9
clone_size: -
d_call: -
j_call: TRBJ2-2
cdr3_nt: TGTGCCAGCAGCGGGGTCCTATCCGGGGAGCTGTTTTTT
cdr3_aa: CASSGVLSGELFF

v_call: TRBV5-1
clone_size: -
d_call: -
j_call: TRBJ2-1
cdr3_nt: TGCGCCAGCAGGGTTGGGGGTTTCTACAATGAGCAGTTCTTC
cdr3_aa: CASRVGGFYNEQFF

v_call: TRBV24-1
clone_size: -
d_call: TRBD1
j_call: TRBJ1-4
cdr3_nt: TGTGCCACCAGTGCTGGACAGGGATCGGATGAAAAACTGTTTTTT
cdr3_aa: CATSAGQGSDEKLFF

v_call: TRBV2
clone_size: few
d_call: TRBD2
j_call: TRBJ2-7
cdr3_nt: TGTGCCAGCAGCCGGGAACGGACTAGCGGGGTCTACGAGCAGTACTTC
cdr3_aa: CASSRERTSGVYEQYF

v_call: TRBV29-1
clone_size: -
d_call: -
j_call: TRBJ2-3
cdr3_nt: TGCAGCCCCCCCCGCCCACGGGGAGGATCAGATACGCAGTATTTT
cdr3_aa: CSPPRPRGGSDTQYF

v_call: TRBV5-1
clone_size: -
d_call: -
j_call: TRBJ2-2
cdr3_nt: -
cdr3_aa: CASSSAYEQYFGELFF